This T cell receptor beta chain was observed in a study of T-cell reconstitution after alpha-beta-depleted transplantation in children. The CDR3 sequence is 16 residues long. Germline V gene sequence: CDR1 LGHDT, CDR2 YNNKEL (reference sequence). Trimming took 2 bases from V and 4 from J; bases not matched to a gene: 6. There are a few counts of this clonotype. Its specificity is unknown. Study outcomes and limitations: Diversity and T-cell counts at one year after transplant derived mostly from new T cells. Certain patients had high TCRbeta diversity at day 60, and it came from recipient T cells and thymic progenitors that survived.

Using unique molecular identifiers, the investigators prepared the TCRbeta library. Each CDR3 protein is one row after TCRdb ran MiXCR on the PCR reads. The table shows about 300,000 distinct CDR3 sequences, with around 7.1% occurring only once. The sequence was obtained from a female patient aged 2-9 years who had a stem cell transplant for Fanconi anemia, so the T cells may come from the graft donor. This chain uses TRBV3-1 with TRBJ1-4; 8 bases fit TRBD1. Sample: peripheral blood, taken 360 days after TCRalphabeta/CD19-depleted stem cell transplant. CDR3 DNA sequence: TGTGCCAGCAGCCAAACCAGGACAGGGTTTAATGAAAAACTGTTTTTT. The encoded protein is CASSQTRTGFNEKLFF.